This passage covers 8 T cell receptor beta chains from one sample sequenced in a study of T-cell reconstitution after alpha-beta-depleted transplantation in children. The authors prepared the TCRbeta library with unique molecular identifiers. A single record per CDR3 protein comes from TCRdb applying MiXCR to the PCR reads. The table includes about 980,000 distinct CDR3 sequences, roughly 29% detected once. Sequences were derived from PBMCs, mostly from graft donor cells, sampled 360 days after TCRalphabeta/CD19-depleted stem cell transplant. These receptors were taken from a boy under two years old who had a stem cell transplant for SCID, so the T cells may come from the graft donor.

V gene TRBV4-3 combines with J gene TRBJ2-7, with 7 positions matching TRBD2. The ends lost 1 base at V and 7 bases at J; junction bases unmatched: 7. Germline V lookup: CDR1 LGHNA, CDR2 YSLEER. The CDR3 length is 14 residues. The CDR3 here is CASSQVIWGGEQYF. CDR3 nucleotides: TGCGCCAGCAGCCAAGTCATTTGGGGAGGGGAGCAGTACTTC.

This clonotype was seen once. The chain joins TRBV5-5 to TRBJ1-1; possibly TRBD1 for D (5 bases). Germline V lookup: CDR1 SGHKS, CDR2 YYEKEE (reference sequence). The germline V and J ends were trimmed by 2 bases and 5 bases, with 13 bases remaining between them. The CDR3 is 14 amino acids. CDR3 in DNA: TGTGCCAGCAGCTTAGGCTCCTGGGGGACTGAAGCTTTCTTT. Its translation is CASSLGSWGTEAFF.

This chain links TRBV5-4 with TRBJ2-6; D remains ambiguous. Germline V lookup: CDR1 SGHNT, CDR2 YYREEE (reference sequence). Trimming shortened V by 3 bases and J by 0 bases, and 7 bases separated the two germline ends. CDR3 length: 15 amino acids. The CDR3, as DNA: TGTGCCAGCAGCTCGTCAGGCTCTGGGGCCAACGTCCTGACTTTC. Translating gives CASSSSGSGANVLTF.

This clonotype was recorded only once. The chain has TRBV3-1 and TRBJ1-2; D ambiguous. Germline V gene lookup returns CDR1 LGHDT and CDR2 YNNKEL (reference sequence). The germline V and J ends were trimmed by 5 bases and 7 bases, with 14 bases remaining between them. The CDR3 spans 13 residues. The CDR3 region has the DNA TGTGCCAGCAGCGCAGGTACCGGGGTTGGCTACACCTTC. This encodes CASSAGTGVGYTF.

The rearrangement joins TRBV7-2 to TRBJ2-7; TRBD2 matches 14 bases. CDR3 length: 17 amino acids. V dropped 4 bases and J dropped 2; count of bases not matched to a gene: 7. CDR1 SGHTA and CDR2 FQGNSA come from the germline V gene. The CDR3 DNA follows: TGTGCCAGCAGCTCCTGGACTAGCGGGGGGATCCCCTACGAGCAGTACTTC. It yields the protein CASSSWTSGGIPYEQYF.

The rearrangement links TRBV5-1 to TRBJ1-1; D not resolved. Germline loops: CDR1 SGHRS, CDR2 YFSETQ. Trimming stripped 7 bases from V and 3 bases from J, with 10 bases between. The CDR3 is 12 amino acids. The DNA of the CDR3 is TGCGCCAGCGGTCGGGCGGACACTGAAGCTTTCTTT. Its translation is CASGRADTEAFF.

The chain couples TRBV12-3 or TRBV12-4 to TRBJ1-3, with 7 nucleotides matching TRBD1. Germline trimming cut 3 bases from V and 0 bases from J; bases unmatched to any gene: 8. CDR3 length: 17 residues. This CDR3 reads CASSLPGQESSGNTIYF. In DNA, the CDR3 is TGTGCCAGCAGTTTGCCTGGACAGGAATCCTCTGGAAACACCATATATTTT.

This clonotype was seen only a few times. This chain joins TRBV5-1 and TRBJ2-7; 11 bases fit TRBD2. The germline CDR1 and CDR2 sequences are SGHRS and YFSETQ. This CDR3 is built from 16 residues. Trimming removed 4 bases from V and 4 bases from J; junction bases left unmatched: 10. The CDR3 region is CASSIRPRTSGYEQYF. CDR3 bases: TGCGCCAGCAGCATAAGACCGAGGACTAGCGGGTACGAGCAGTACTTC.